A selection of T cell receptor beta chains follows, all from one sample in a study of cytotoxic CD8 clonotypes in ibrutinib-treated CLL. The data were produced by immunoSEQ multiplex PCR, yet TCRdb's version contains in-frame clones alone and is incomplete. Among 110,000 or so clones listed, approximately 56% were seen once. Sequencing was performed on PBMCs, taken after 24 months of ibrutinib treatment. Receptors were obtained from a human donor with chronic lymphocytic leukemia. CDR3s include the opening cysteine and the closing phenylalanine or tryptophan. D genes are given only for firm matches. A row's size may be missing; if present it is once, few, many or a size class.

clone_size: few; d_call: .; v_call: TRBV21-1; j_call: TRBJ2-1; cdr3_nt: TGTGCCAGCAGCAAAGAGGGGACAGGGATAGGCTCCTACAATGAGCAGTTCTTC; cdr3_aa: CASSKEGTGIGSYNEQFF
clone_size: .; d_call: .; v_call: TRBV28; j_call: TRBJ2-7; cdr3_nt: TGTGCCAGCACATTGGTCGGCGAGCAGTACTTC; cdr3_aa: CASTLVGEQYF
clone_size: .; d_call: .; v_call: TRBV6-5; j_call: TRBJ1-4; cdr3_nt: TGTGCCAGCAGTTACGGACAAGGAAGAAATGAAAAACTGTTTTTT; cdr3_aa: CASSYGQGRNEKLFF
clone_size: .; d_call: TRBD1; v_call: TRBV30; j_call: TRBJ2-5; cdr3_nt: TGTGCCTGGACCGGACAGGCCGTTATCCAAGAGACCCAGTACTTC; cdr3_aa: CAWTGQAVIQETQYF
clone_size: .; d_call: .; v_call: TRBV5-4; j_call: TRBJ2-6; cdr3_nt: TGTGCCAGCAGCTTCGGGCAGGGTAGGTCTGGGGCCAACGTCCTGACTTTC; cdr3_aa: CASSFGQGRSGANVLTF
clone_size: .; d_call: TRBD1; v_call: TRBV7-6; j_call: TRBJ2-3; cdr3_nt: TGTGCCAGCAGCAAACGGGACAGGGTGACAGATACGCAGTATTTT; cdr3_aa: CASSKRDRVTDTQYF
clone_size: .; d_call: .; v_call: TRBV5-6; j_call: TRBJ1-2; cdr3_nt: TGTGCCAGCAGCCAGTGGACAGAGGATAACTATGGCTACACCTTC; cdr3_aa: CASSQWTEDNYGYTF
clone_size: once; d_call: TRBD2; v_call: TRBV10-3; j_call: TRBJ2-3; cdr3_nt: TGTGCCATCAAGCCTAGCGGGGGAAGCACAGATACGCAGTATTTT; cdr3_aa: CAIKPSGGSTDTQYF
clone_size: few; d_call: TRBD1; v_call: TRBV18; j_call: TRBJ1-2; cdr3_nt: TGTGCCAGCTCAGAACCGACAGGGTCTAACTATGGCTACACCTTC; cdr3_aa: CASSEPTGSNYGYTF
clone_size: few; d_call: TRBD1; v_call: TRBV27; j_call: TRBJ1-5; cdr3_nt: TGTGCCAGCAGTCCTGACAGGGCGGGCCAGCCCCAGCATTTT; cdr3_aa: CASSPDRAGQPQHF
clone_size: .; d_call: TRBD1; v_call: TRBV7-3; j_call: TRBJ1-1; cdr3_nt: TGTGCCAGCAGCCGACAGGGAACTGAAGCTTTCTTT; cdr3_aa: CASSRQGTEAFF
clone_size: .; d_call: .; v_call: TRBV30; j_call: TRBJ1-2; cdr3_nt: TGTGCCTGGAGTGGCCGGGGGGGATCCCGCTCTAATAACTATGGCTACACCTTC; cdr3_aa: CAWSGRGGSRSNNYGYTF
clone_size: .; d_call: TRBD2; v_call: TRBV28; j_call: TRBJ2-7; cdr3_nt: TGTGCCAGCATGGGCGGGGGCTACGAGCAGTACTTC; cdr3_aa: CASMGGGYEQYF
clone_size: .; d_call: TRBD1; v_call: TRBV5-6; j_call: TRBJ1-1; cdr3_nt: TGTGCCAGCAGCACGCTGGACAGGGATAACACTGAAGCTTTCTTT; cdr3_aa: CASSTLDRDNTEAFF
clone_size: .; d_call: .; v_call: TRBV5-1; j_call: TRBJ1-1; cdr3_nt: TGCGCCAGCAGCCTCTGGGCAGGGGAGGACACTGAAGCTTTCTTT; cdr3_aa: CASSLWAGEDTEAFF
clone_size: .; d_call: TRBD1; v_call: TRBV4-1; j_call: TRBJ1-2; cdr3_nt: TGCGCCAGCAGCCTCGAAACAGGGGCCCATGACTATGGCTACACCTTC; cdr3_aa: CASSLETGAHDYGYTF
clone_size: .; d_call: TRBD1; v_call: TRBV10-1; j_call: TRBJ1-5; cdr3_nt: TGCGCCAGCAGGGATGTACAGGGGAAGCTCAATCAGCCCCAGCATTTT; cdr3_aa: CASRDVQGKLNQPQHF
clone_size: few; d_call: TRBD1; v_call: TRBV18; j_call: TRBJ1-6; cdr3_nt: TGTGCCAGCTCACTAGGGGGACAGGGAAGTCAGTCCCTCCACTTT; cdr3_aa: CASSLGGQGSQSLHF
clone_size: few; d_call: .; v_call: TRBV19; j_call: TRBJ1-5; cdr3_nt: TGTGCCAGTACCCAAGGGGGAAGCAATCAGCCCCAGCATTTT; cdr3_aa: CASTQGGSNQPQHF
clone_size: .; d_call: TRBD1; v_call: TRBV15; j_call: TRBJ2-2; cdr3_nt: TGTGCCACGCAGGGACAGGGGACCGGGGAGCTGTTTTTT; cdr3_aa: CATQGQGTGELFF
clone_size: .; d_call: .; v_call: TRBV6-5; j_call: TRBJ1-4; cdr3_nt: TGTGCCAGCAGTTCCTCCCAGACGAACGAAAAACTGTTTTTT; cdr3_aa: CASSSSQTNEKLFF
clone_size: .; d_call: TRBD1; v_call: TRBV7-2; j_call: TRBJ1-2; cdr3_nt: TGTGCCAGCAGCTCCGTGACAGGGCTCCTTGGCTACACCTTC; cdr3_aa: CASSSVTGLLGYTF
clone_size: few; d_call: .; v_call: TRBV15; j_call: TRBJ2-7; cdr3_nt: TGTGCCACCAGCAGAGGGAAAGGATTCCTCTACGAGCAGTACTTC; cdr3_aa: CATSRGKGFLYEQYF
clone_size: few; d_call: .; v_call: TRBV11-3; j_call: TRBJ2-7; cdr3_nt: TGTGCCAGCAGCTTAGGTGACTTGGGGCAGTACTTC; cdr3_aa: CASSLGDLGQYF
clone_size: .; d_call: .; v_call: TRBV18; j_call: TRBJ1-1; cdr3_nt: TGTGCCAGCTCACCACCATCAGGGAGGGGCACTGAAGCTTTCTTT; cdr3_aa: CASSPPSGRGTEAFF
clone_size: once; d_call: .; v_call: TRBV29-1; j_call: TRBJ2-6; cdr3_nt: TGCAGCGTTCCAGGCGCGAGCTCTGGGGCCAACGTCCTGACTTTC; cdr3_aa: CSVPGASSGANVLTF
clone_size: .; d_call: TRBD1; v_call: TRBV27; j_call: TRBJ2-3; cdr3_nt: TGTGCCAGCAGTACCAACAGGGGAAGCACAGATACGCAGTATTTT; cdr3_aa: CASSTNRGSTDTQYF
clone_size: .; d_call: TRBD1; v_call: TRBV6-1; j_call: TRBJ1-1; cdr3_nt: TGTGCCAGCACATACAGGGGAACGAACACTGAAGCTTTCTTT; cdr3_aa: CASTYRGTNTEAFF
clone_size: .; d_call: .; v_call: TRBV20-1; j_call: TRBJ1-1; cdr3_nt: TGCAGCGCCGGCGGGAACACTGAAGCTTTCTTT; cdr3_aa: CSAGGNTEAFF
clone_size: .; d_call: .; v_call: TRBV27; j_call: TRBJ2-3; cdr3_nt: TGTGCCAGCAGTTTCGGTTTCGGCACAGATACGCAGTATTTT; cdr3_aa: CASSFGFGTDTQYF
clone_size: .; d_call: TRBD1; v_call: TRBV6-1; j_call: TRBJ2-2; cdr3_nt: TGTGCCAGCAGTGAAACAGGGGGAACCGGGGAGCTGTTTTTT; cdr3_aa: CASSETGGTGELFF
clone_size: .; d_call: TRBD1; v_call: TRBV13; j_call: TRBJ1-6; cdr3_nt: TGTGCCAGCAGACGAGGGGGCGCCGATAATTCACCCCTCCACTTT; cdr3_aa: CASRRGGADNSPLHF
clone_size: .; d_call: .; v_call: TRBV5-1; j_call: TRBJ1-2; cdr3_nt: TGCGCCAGCAGCGCGACCGGCGGGGAGGCTGGCTACACCTTC; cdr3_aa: CASSATGGEAGYTF
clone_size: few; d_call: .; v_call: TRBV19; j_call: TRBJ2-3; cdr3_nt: TGTGCCAGTAGTATAGATATCCTCCCACGAAAACAAGATACGCAGTATTTT; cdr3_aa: CASSIDILPRKQDTQYF
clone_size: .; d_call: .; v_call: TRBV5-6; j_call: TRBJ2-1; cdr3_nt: TGTGCCAGCAGCTTCAGTGGGTACTCCTACAATGAGCAGTTCTTC; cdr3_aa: CASSFSGYSYNEQFF
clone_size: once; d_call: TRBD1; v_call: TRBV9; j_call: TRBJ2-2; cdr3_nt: TGTGCCAGCAGCACTGGGACAGATGGGGCCGGGGAGCTGTTTTTT; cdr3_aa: CASSTGTDGAGELFF
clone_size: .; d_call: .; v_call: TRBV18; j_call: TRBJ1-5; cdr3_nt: TGTGCCAGCTCACCAGGGGGGGGTTATTTGAGCAATCAGCCCCAGCATTTT; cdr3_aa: CASSPGGGYLSNQPQHF
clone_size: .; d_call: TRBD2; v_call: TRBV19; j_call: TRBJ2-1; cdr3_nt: TGTGCCAGCAAAGGGGCCCCACGCAGCGGGGGGTCCTCCTACAATGAGCAGTTCTTC; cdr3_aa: CASKGAPRSGGSSYNEQFF
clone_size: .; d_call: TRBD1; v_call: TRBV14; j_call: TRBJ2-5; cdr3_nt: TGTGCCAGCAGCCCACGGACAGGAAAAGAGACCCAGTACTTC; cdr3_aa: CASSPRTGKETQYF
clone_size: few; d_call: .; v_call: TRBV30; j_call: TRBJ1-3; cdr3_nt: TGTGCCTGGAGTCCCCCAGGGTTCGGAAACACCATATATTTT; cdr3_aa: CAWSPPGFGNTIYF
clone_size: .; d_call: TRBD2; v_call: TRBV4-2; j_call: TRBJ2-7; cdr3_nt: TGTGCCAGCAGCCTAGAGGTGGCTAGCGGGGGTCGGGAGCAGTACTTC; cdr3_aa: CASSLEVASGGREQYF
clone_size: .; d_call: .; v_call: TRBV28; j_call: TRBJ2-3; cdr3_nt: TGTGCCAGCAGTTTAGAGCGGGCGGGAGATACGCAGTATTTT; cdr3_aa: CASSLERAGDTQYF
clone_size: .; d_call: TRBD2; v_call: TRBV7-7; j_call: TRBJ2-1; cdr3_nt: TGTGCCAGCAGCTTTGATAGCGGGGAATACAATGAGCAGTTCTTC; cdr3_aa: CASSFDSGEYNEQFF
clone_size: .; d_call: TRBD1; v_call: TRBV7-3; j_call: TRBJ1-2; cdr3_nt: TGTGCCAGCAGCCTCGGGACAGGGGGATATGAAGACTATGGCTACACCTTC; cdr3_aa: CASSLGTGGYEDYGYTF
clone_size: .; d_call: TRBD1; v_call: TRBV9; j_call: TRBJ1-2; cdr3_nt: TGTGCCAGCAGCATCGGGACAGCTAACTATGGCTACACCTTC; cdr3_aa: CASSIGTANYGYTF
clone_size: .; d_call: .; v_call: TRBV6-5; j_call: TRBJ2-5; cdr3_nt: TGTGCCAGCAGTTACGCGGCAGGGAGGCGAGAGACCCAGTACTTC; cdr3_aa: CASSYAAGRRETQYF
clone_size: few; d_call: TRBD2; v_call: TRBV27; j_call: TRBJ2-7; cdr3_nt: TGTGCCAGCAGTTTAGCGGGGGGGCCCTACGAGCAGTACTTC; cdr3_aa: CASSLAGGPYEQYF
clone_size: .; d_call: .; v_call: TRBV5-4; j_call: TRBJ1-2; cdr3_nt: TGTGCCAGCAGCGCCGATCGCTATGGCTACACCTTC; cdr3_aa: CASSADRYGYTF
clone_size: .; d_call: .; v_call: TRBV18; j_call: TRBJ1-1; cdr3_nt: TGTGCCAGCTCACCTGGGAACACTGAAGCTTTCTTT; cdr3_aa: CASSPGNTEAFF
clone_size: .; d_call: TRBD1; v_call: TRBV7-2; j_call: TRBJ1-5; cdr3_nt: TGTGCCAGCAGCTTAGGACAGGGTCAGCCCCAGCATTTT; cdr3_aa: CASSLGQGQPQHF
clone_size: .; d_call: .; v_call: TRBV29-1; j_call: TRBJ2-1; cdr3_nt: TGCAGCGTTAGACCGGGGAATGAGCAGTTCTTC; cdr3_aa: CSVRPGNEQFF
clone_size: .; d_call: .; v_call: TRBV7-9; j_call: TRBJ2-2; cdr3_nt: TGTGCCAGCAGCTTAGTTTCAGGGTGGAACACCGGGGAGCTGTTTTTT; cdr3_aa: CASSLVSGWNTGELFF
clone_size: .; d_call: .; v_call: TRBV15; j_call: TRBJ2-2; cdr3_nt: TGTGCCACCAGCAGAGAGCAGGGAGCCGGGGAGCTGTTTTTT; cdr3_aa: CATSREQGAGELFF
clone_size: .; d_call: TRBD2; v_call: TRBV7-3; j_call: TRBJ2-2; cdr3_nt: TGTGCCAGCAGCTTAGGAGCGGGGGATACCGGGGAGCTGTTTTTT; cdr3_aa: CASSLGAGDTGELFF
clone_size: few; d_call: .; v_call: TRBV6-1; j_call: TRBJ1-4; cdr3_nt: TGTGCCAGCAGTGAAGCAGGGGTTAATGCGTTTTTT; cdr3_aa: CASSEAGVNAFF
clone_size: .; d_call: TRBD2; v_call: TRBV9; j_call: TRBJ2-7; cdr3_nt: TGTGCCAGCAGCGTACGGACTAGCAATGACGAGCAGTACTTC; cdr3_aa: CASSVRTSNDEQYF
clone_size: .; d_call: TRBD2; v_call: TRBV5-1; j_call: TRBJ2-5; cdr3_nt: TGCGCCAGCTATCTGGGACTAGCGGGGGGGCTGGAGACCCAGTACTTC; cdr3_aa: CASYLGLAGGLETQYF